Each of the 14 T cell receptor beta chains below was sequenced from the same sample in a study of cytomegalovirus exposure and HLA in healthy donors. The data were produced by immunoSEQ multiplex PCR, yet TCRdb's version contains in-frame clones alone and is incomplete. The table has around 95,000 clones, about 85% seen once; the top ten hold 20% to 25%. The sample was PBMCs. All receptors derive from a man in his late teens or twenties in good health and CMV-seropositive.

This chain uses TRBV2 with TRBJ2-3; D is unresolved. Deletions cut 4 bases from V and 5 bases from J, with 10 bases between. The CDR3 length is 13 residues. Per germline, CDR1 SNHLY and CDR2 FYNNEI. The CDR3 sequence is CASSGQPRDTQYF. The CDR3, as DNA: TGTGCCAGCAGTGGTCAACCGCGAGATACGCAGTATTTT.

This chain links TRBV4-1 with TRBJ2-2, with 8 bases fitting TRBD1. The CDR3 is made up of 16 amino acids. Germline CDR1 MGHRA, CDR2 YSYEKL. Trimming removed 0 bases from V and 5 bases from J; junction bases left unmatched: 5. Here the CDR3 reads CASSQDFRGLTGELFF. The CDR3 nucleotides are TGCGCCAGCAGCCAAGATTTCAGGGGGCTAACCGGGGAGCTGTTTTTT.

J is TRBJ2-4 and V is TRBV18; 10 bases fit TRBD1. Germline trimming cut 1 base from V and 2 bases from J; bases unmatched to any gene: 2. Germline assignment: CDR1 KGHSH and CDR2 LQKENI. This CDR3 contains 16 residues. The CDR3 nucleotides are TGTGCCAGCTCACCACGAGACAGGGGGCCCAAAAACATTCAGTACTTC. Its translation: CASSPRDRGPKNIQYF.

The rearrangement links TRBV19 to TRBJ1-1, with 8 nucleotides matching TRBD1. The CDR3 has 13 amino acids. The germline CDR1 and CDR2 sequences are LNHDA and SQIVND (reference sequence). Trimming at V came to 5 bases and at J to 5 bases, leaving 4 bases not matched to a gene. In DNA form, the CDR3 reads TGTGCCAGTAGTCCCAGGGGGCGGACTGAAGCTTTCTTT. It codes for CASSPRGRTEAFF. The entire variable domain, with the rest obtained from reference TRBV19 and TRBJ1-1, is as follows: DGGITQSPKYLFRKEGQNVTLSCEQNLNHDAMYWYRQDPGQGLRLIYYSQIVNDFQKGDIAEGYSVSREKKESFPLTVTSAQKNPTAFYLCASSPRGRTEAFFGQGTRLTVV.

The chain combines TRBV19 with TRBJ2-3; 8 nucleotides match TRBD2. This CDR3 is built from 14 residues. V dropped 4 bases and J dropped 8; count of bases not matched to a gene: 8. Germline V lookup: CDR1 LNHDA, CDR2 SQIVND (reference sequence). The CDR3, as DNA: TGTGCCAGTAGTAACGGGAGGGCCTACCCTACGCAGTATTTT. This codes for CASSNGRAYPTQYF. The full variable domain, rest sourced from reference TRBV19 and TRBJ2-3, is DGGITQSPKYLFRKEGQNVTLSCEQNLNHDAMYWYRQDPGQGLRLIYYSQIVNDFQKGDIAEGYSVSREKKESFPLTVTSAQKNPTAFYLCASSNGRAYPTQYFGPGTRLTVL.

The chain combines TRBV5-1 with TRBJ1-1; D gene uncertain. V was clipped by 2 bases and J by 3 bases, with 8 bases between them. The germline V gene encodes CDR1 SGHRS and CDR2 YFSETQ. The CDR3 is 13 amino acids. The CDR3 reads CASSLTEYTEAFF. The DNA for the CDR3 is TGCGCCAGCAGCTTAACAGAGTACACTGAAGCTTTCTTT.

This rearrangement joins TRBV6-5 to TRBJ2-5; 10 bases map to TRBD2. The germline CDR1 and CDR2 sequences are MNHEY and SVGAGI. V lost 4 bases to trimming and J lost 5 bases; unmatched junction nucleotides: 7. CDR3 length: 15 residues. The chain's CDR3 is CASSSTAGGWETQYF. CDR3 DNA sequence: TGTGCCAGCAGTTCCACAGCGGGAGGGTGGGAGACCCAGTACTTC.

V is TRBV9 and J is TRBJ2-1; 9 nucleotides agree with TRBD2. The CDR3 is 17 amino acids. The germline V gene has CDR1 SGDLS and CDR2 YYNGEE. The V and J ends lost 2 bases and 8 bases, in that order; junction bases with no gene match: 14. The DNA for the CDR3 is TGTGCCAGCAGCGTGGGACTAGCAGGGCAGGGGGTGTATGAGCAGTTCTTC. It yields the protein CASSVGLAGQGVYEQFF.

This clone appeared a single time. This rearrangement joins TRBV15 to TRBJ2-4, with D tentatively TRBD2 (6 bases). V was clipped by 4 bases and J by 2 bases, with 9 bases between them. In germline, CDR1 is LNHNV, CDR2 YYDKDF (reference sequence). This CDR3 contains 14 residues. The CDR3, as DNA: TGTGCCACCAGCAAAGGACTAACCAAAAACATTCAGTACTTC. It specifies CATSKGLTKNIQYF.

This rearrangement joins TRBV28 to TRBJ2-7; 11 nucleotides line up with TRBD1. J lost 3 bases, V lost 3 bases, and 1 base had no gene match. The CDR3 has 14 amino acids. Germline CDR1 reads MDHEN; CDR2 reads SYDVKM. In DNA form, the CDR3 reads TGTGCCAGCAGTTTGGGACAGGGGGTCTACGAGCAGTACGTC. Translating it yields CASSLGQGVYEQYV.

The chain is built from TRBV9 and TRBJ2-3, with 7 nucleotides matching TRBD2. The CDR3 loop spans 19 amino acids. From germline, CDR1 is SGDLS and CDR2 YYNGEE. The V and J ends lost 4 bases and 2 bases, in that order; junction bases with no gene match: 19. The CDR3 protein is CASSPSGAGKELPTDTQYF. For the CDR3, the DNA is TGTGCCAGCAGCCCGAGCGGGGCGGGTAAAGAGTTACCCACAGATACGCAGTATTTT.

J is TRBJ2-5 and V is TRBV5-4; the D is unclear. The CDR3 extends over 14 amino acids. In germline, CDR1 is SGHNT, CDR2 YYREEE (reference sequence). V was clipped by 3 bases and J by 5 bases, with 14 bases between them. The CDR3 reads CASSSEPLGETQYF. Written as DNA, the CDR3 is TGTGCCAGCAGCTCGGAGCCTCTCGGGGAGACCCAGTACTTC. Combining the CDR3 with reference TRBV5-4 and TRBJ2-5 gives the whole variable domain ETGVTQSPTHLIKTRGQQVTLRCSSQSGHNTVSWYQQALGQGPQFIFQYYREEENGRGNFPPRFSGLQFPNYSSELNVNALELDDSALYLCASSSEPLGETQYFGPGTRLLVL.

The V gene is TRBV5-4, the J gene TRBJ1-3; 11 positions match TRBD1. CDR3 size: 15 residues. With V trimmed by 4 bases and J by 7 bases, 7 bases remained unmatched. Germline CDR1 SGHNT, CDR2 YYREEE (reference sequence). CDR3 DNA sequence: TGTGCCAGCAGCCCGGACAGGGGGCTTGGTAACACCATATATTTT. Encoded protein: CASSPDRGLGNTIYF.

The chain uses TRBV7-8 and TRBJ2-1; TRBD1 is a possible D gene (6 bases). This CDR3 is 15 amino acids long. CDR1 is SGHVS, CDR2 FQNEAQ, per germline. The V end lost 0 bases, the J end lost 7 bases, and 13 bases lay between the germline ends. CDR3 loop: CASSLAWGRLNEQFF. The CDR3 coding sequence is TGTGCCAGCAGCTTAGCGTGGGGGCGCTTGAATGAGCAGTTCTTC.